This TCR beta chain came from a study of CD8 T cells in ankylosing spondylitis. Study-wide findings and caveats: A motif of 7 to 9 highly homologous TCR beta variants was seen as apparently characteristic of ankylosing spondylitis blood. In the blood and synovial fluid of reactive arthritis, some motif variants had been previously reported. From matched ankylosing spondylitis synovial fluid, disease-linked clones were reportedly recovered at significantly enriched levels. Disease-linked clones proved CD8+ and comparatively uncommon in peripheral blood.

This clonotype was observed a few times. What it binds is unknown. CDR3 size: 13 residues. Per the germline V gene, CDR1 is SEHNR and CDR2 is FQNEAQ (reference sequence). V was cut by 4 bases and J by 0 bases, with 4 bases left in between. Quantitative 5'-RACE with molecular barcodes generated TCR beta libraries. Each CDR3 protein gets one entry after TCRdb re-called the 5' RACE reads with MiXCR. The sample consists of around 440,000 distinct CDR3 sequences, 17% of them appearing once. Specimen: blood, either unsorted or a sorted T cell fraction (not recorded which). The clonotype comes from a male donor with ankylosing spondylitis. The rearrangement joins TRBV7-9 to TRBJ1-5; D remains ambiguous. CDR3 DNA: TGTGCCAGCAGCTGGAATAGCAATCAGCCCCAGCATTTT. This gives the protein CASSWNSNQPQHF.